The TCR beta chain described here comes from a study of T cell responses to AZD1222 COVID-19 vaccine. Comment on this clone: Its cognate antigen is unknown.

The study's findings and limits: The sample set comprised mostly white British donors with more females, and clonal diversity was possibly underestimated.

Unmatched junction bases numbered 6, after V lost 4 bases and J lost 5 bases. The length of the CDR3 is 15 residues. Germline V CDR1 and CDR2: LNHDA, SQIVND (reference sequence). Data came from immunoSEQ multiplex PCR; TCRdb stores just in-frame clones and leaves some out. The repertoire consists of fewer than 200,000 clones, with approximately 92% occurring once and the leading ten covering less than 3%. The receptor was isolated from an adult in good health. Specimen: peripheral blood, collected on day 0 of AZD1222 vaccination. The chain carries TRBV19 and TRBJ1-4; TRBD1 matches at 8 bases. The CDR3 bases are TGTGCCAGTAGTAGAGACAGGGGCGCGAATGAAAAACTGTTTTTT. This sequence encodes CASSRDRGANEKLFF.